Detailed here is one TCR beta chain. Antigen: not known. TCRdb reprocessed the 5' RACE reads via MiXCR and lists one record per CDR3 protein. Here the sample spans 300,000 to 400,000 distinct CDR3 sequences, under 15% being singletons. The CDR3 spans 15 residues. After removal of 4 bases from V and 0 bases from J, the junction contained 6 bases not matched to a gene. Germline CDR1 SGHDT, CDR2 YYEEEE. This entry is derived from a study of T cells after yellow fever vaccination. Study outcomes and limitations: Though it reached lower strength, the secondary response hit its peak faster, day 5 versus 15. Reappearance after the booster was seen for most primary-vaccination clones, at roughly 96% CD4 and 70% to 90% CD8.

The sequence was obtained from a man aged 18 to 30 who received the YFV17D yellow fever vaccine. The material sequenced was CD4+ T cells sorted from PBMCs, taken 15 days after the yellow fever booster vaccination. The chain carries TRBV5-6 and TRBJ2-7, with 8 positions matching TRBD1. In DNA form, the CDR3 reads TGTGCCAGCAGCCGGGACAGGCTATTCTCCTACGAGCAGTACTTC. It specifies CASSRDRLFSYEQYF.